A single sample gave rise to the 23 T cell receptor beta chains below, sequenced in a study of T cells after yellow fever vaccination. TCRdb re-called the 5' RACE reads with MiXCR, one entry per CDR3 protein. The sample has about 310,000 distinct CDR3 sequences; about 3.5% are singletons. The starting material was PBMCs, obtained on the day of the yellow fever booster vaccination. Receptors were obtained from a young man who received the YFV17D yellow fever vaccine.

A few counts support this clonotype. The rearrangement joins TRBV14 to TRBJ2-3; TRBD2 might be the D (5 bases). Trimming removed 4 bases from V and 6 bases from J, with 20 bases in between. The germline gives CDR1 SGHDN, CDR2 FVKESK. The CDR3 extends over 16 amino acids. CDR3 loop: CASSLKDSRTWDTQYF. The CDR3 coding sequence is TGTGCCAGCAGCCTAAAAGATTCTCGGACTTGGGATACGCAGTATTTT.

In its sample, this clonotype was seen many times. The chain carries TRBV6-6 and TRBJ2-3; no definite D call. This CDR3 spans 16 amino acids. In germline, CDR1 is MNHNY, CDR2 SVGAGI (reference sequence). V was shortened by 0 bases and J by 0 bases, with 10 bases between the two germline ends. CDR3 coding DNA: TGTGCCAGCAGTTACTCGACTCTTGCTAGCACAGATACGCAGTATTTT. Protein product: CASSYSTLASTDTQYF.

This clonotype was detected many times. The CDR3 spells CASSLKGITSGGVGQYF. The CDR3 DNA reads as TGTGCCAGCAGCTTAAAAGGGATCACTAGCGGGGGGGTTGGTCAGTACTTC. V is TRBV7-2 and J is TRBJ2-4; 13 nucleotides agree with TRBD2. V shed 2 bases and J 12 bases; nucleotides not matched to a gene: 13. This CDR3 has 17 residues. Germline-derived CDR1 and CDR2 are SGHTA and FQGNSA.

This clonotype was seen many times. The rearrangement links TRBV29-1 to TRBJ1-1; D is possibly TRBD1 (6 bases). V lost 7 bases and J lost 4, with 7 bases in between. Germline CDR1 is SQVTM and CDR2 is ANQGSEA. The CDR3 loop spans 10 amino acids. CDR3: CSARGTEAFF. In DNA, the CDR3 is TGCAGCGCCAGGGGCACTGAAGCTTTCTTT.

This clonotype was seen a handful of times. The chain couples TRBV11-2 to TRBJ2-5; D gene uncertain. V was cut by 5 bases and J by 0 bases, with 4 bases left in between. This CDR3 spans 12 amino acids. Germline V gene sequence: CDR1 SGHAT, CDR2 FQNNGV. The CDR3 here is CASSRHQETQYF. The CDR3 bases are TGTGCCAGCAGCCGACACCAAGAGACCCAGTACTTC.

This clonotype was counted many times. V is TRBV12-3 or TRBV12-4 and J is TRBJ1-1; D is perhaps TRBD1 (6 bases). V lost 2 bases to trimming and J lost 9 bases, with 10 bases between them. This CDR3 contains 12 residues. The CDR3 region is CASSLLGAQAFF. CDR3 in DNA: TGTGCCAGCAGTTTATTGGGGGCCCAAGCTTTCTTT.

This clonotype has ten or more counts. The gene calls are TRBV5-1 and TRBJ1-1; 8 nucleotides align to TRBD1. Germline trimming cut 4 bases from V and 3 bases from J; bases unmatched to any gene: 14. CDR3 length: 17 residues. The germline CDR1 and CDR2 sequences are SGHRS and YFSETQ. CDR3 residues: CASSLHWTGPADTEAFF. In DNA, the CDR3 is TGCGCCAGCAGCCTCCATTGGACAGGGCCCGCGGACACTGAAGCTTTCTTT.

This clonotype was seen more than once but under ten times. J is TRBJ2-6 and V is TRBV20-1, with 7 positions matching TRBD1. There are 21 residues in the CDR3. Trimming cost V 1 base and J 0 bases; bases outside gene matches: 18. From germline, CDR1 is DFQATT and CDR2 SNEGSKA (reference sequence). Written as DNA, the CDR3 is TGCAGTGCTAGAGCGGTTCCCTTTTCCGGGACAGCTAACTCTGGGGCCAACGTCCTGACTTTC. It encodes CSARAVPFSGTANSGANVLTF.

As regards this clonotype: A junction end diverges from the germline sequence, so it may reflect a read error. The chain combines TRBV4-1 with TRBJ2-5, with 8 positions matching TRBD1. This CDR3 contains 13 residues. CDR1 is MGHRA and CDR2 is YSYEKL in the germline V gene. In nucleotides, the CDR3 is TGCGCCAGCAGCCAATCCTCTCCGGGACAGGTTAAATTC. Encoded protein: CASSQSSPGQVKF.

The chain has TRBV5-6 and TRBJ2-5; D may be TRBD2 (5 bases). Looked up from germline, CDR1 is SGHDT and CDR2 is YYEEEE. Trimming left V 6 bases short and J 3 bases short, with 9 bases between. The CDR3 runs 12 residues. In DNA, the CDR3 is TGTGCCAGCACGGGAATCGAAGAGACCCAGTACTTC. This translates into CASTGIEETQYF.

This clonotype was counted ten times or more. The chain combines TRBV7-3 with TRBJ2-5, with TRBD2 matching 7 bases. Germline V gives CDR1 SGHTA, CDR2 FQGTGA. The CDR3 extends over 15 amino acids. The junction had 11 bases not matched to a gene; V was cut back by 5 bases and J by 5 bases. This CDR3 is CASSPGLVQGETQYF. The CDR3 nucleotides read TGTGCCAGCAGCCCCGGACTAGTTCAAGGGGAGACCCAGTACTTC.

The rearrangement joins TRBV7-9 to TRBJ2-1; weak D call: TRBD2 (5 bases). The CDR3 is 17 amino acids. V gave up 4 bases and J gave up 0 bases, with 16 bases separating them. Germline assignment: CDR1 SEHNR and CDR2 FQNEAQ (reference sequence). CDR3 DNA sequence: TGTGCCAGCAGCTCTTTTGAGCGGCGGAGCTCCTACAATGAGCAGTTCTTC. Protein product: CASSSFERRSSYNEQFF.

The table lists this clonotype with many counts. The genes are TRBV4-2 and TRBJ2-1; D unresolved. The V and J ends lost 3 bases and 8 bases respectively, with 14 bases between them. There are 14 residues in the CDR3. Germline V gene sequence: CDR1 LGHNA, CDR2 YNFKEQ. The CDR3 here is CASSQIPVGHEQFF. DNA of the CDR3: TGTGCCAGCAGCCAGATTCCCGTAGGGCATGAGCAGTTCTTC.

This clonotype has at least ten counts. The rearrangement joins TRBV20-1 to TRBJ2-1; possible D gene TRBD2, 6 bases. Germline values: CDR1 DFQATT, CDR2 SNEGSKA (reference sequence). CDR3 length: 14 residues. V dropped 2 bases and J dropped 7 bases, with 15 bases sitting between them. The CDR3 protein is CSARRTTSMNEQFF. DNA of the CDR3: TGCAGTGCTAGACGAACCACTAGCATGAATGAGCAGTTCTTC.

This clonotype was counted only a few times. The chain is built from TRBV5-1 and TRBJ2-2; D gene unclear. The CDR3 length is 13 residues. The germline V and J ends were trimmed by 0 bases and 6 bases, with 6 bases remaining between them. Germline CDR1 SGHRS, CDR2 YFSETQ. CDR3 residues: CASSLVGSGELFF. In nucleotides, the CDR3 is TGCGCCAGCAGCTTGGTCGGGTCCGGGGAGCTGTTTTTT.

This clonotype was seen a few times. This chain joins TRBV25-1 and TRBJ2-5, with D possibly matching TRBD2 (6 bases). Trimming took off 10 bases at V and 5 bases at J, with 11 bases between the two ends. This CDR3 has 11 residues. Germline loops: CDR1 MGHDK, CDR2 SYGVNS. The CDR3 loop is CAIGAGETQYF. DNA for the CDR3: TGTGCCATCGGGGCGGGGGAGACCCAGTACTTC.

This clonotype has more than one count but fewer than ten. V is TRBV4-3 and J is TRBJ1-5; a possible D gene is TRBD1 (5 bases). Germline V CDR1 and CDR2: LGHNA, YSLEER. Trimming pared 1 base from V and 6 bases from J, leaving 13 bases between. The CDR3 covers 15 residues. CDR3: CASSQAAGSIQPQHF. The CDR3 DNA is TGCGCCAGCAGCCAAGCGGCAGGGTCGATTCAGCCCCAGCATTTT.

This clonotype has more than one count but fewer than ten. The V gene is TRBV2, the J gene TRBJ1-5, with unresolved D. V lost 6 bases to trimming and J lost 0 bases, with 15 bases between them. This CDR3 is built from 16 residues. From germline, CDR1 is SNHLY and CDR2 FYNNEI. The CDR3 sequence is CASSRTSGNSNQPQHF. The DNA of the CDR3 is TGTGCCAGCAGCCGAACTTCGGGGAATAGCAATCAGCCCCAGCATTTT.

At least ten counts were recorded for this clonotype. The chain uses TRBV4-1 and TRBJ2-5; 8 bases agree with TRBD1. The CDR3 is made up of 17 amino acids. The V gene end was trimmed by 0 bases and the J gene end by 5 bases; junction bases not matched to a gene: 11. Germline V gene sequence: CDR1 MGHRA, CDR2 YSYEKL. Here the CDR3 reads CASSQDLGQGRSETQYF. The CDR3 nucleotides are TGCGCCAGCAGCCAAGACCTCGGACAGGGAAGGTCGGAGACCCAGTACTTC.

This clonotype has ten or more counts. J is TRBJ2-5 and V is TRBV7-2, with D maybe TRBD2 (7 bases). The germline V gene encodes CDR1 SGHTA and CDR2 FQGNSA. The CDR3 sequence is 16 residues long. V dropped 3 bases and J dropped 5 bases, with 19 bases sitting between them. For the CDR3, the DNA is TGTGCCAGCAGCTTCCAAGCGGGACACCTGGGGGAGACCCAGTACTTC. It yields the protein CASSFQAGHLGETQYF.

The chain has TRBV6-6 and TRBJ1-5; D not certain. Germline-derived CDR1 and CDR2 are MNHNY and SVGAGI (reference sequence). V lost 10 bases to trimming and J lost 9 bases, with 16 bases between them. This CDR3 has 12 amino acids. CDR3 in DNA: TGTGCCACCGCGACCCGATTGAGGCCCCAGCATTTT. Encoded protein: CATATRLRPQHF.

This clonotype came up many times. The V and J genes are TRBV11-1 and TRBJ2-6; D is possibly TRBD1 or TRBD2 (5 bases each). The CDR3 runs 13 residues. With 0 bases removed from V and 11 bases from J, the gap between germline ends came to 8 bases. CDR1 is SGHAT and CDR2 is FQDESV in the germline V gene (reference sequence). In DNA, the CDR3 is TGTGCCAGCAGCTTAGCACAGGAGGACGTCCTGACTTTC. It codes for CASSLAQEDVLTF.

A few counts support this clonotype. The chain links TRBV11-1 to TRBJ1-3; D might be TRBD1 (6 bases). This CDR3 is 14 amino acids long. The V end was cut by 2 bases, the J end by 4 bases, with 9 bases between. Germline V CDR1 and CDR2: SGHAT, FQDESV (reference sequence). CDR3 in amino acids: CASSLSGDGNTIYF. The CDR3 DNA reads TGTGCCAGCAGCTTATCAGGGGACGGAAACACCATATATTTT.